This T cell receptor beta chain originates from a study of T-cell memory formation after mild COVID-19. Findings of the study overall: Memory from before infection featured some responding clones, which suggests cross-reactive memory joined.

Regarding this clonotype: Antigen: not known.

CDR1 is KGHSH, CDR2 LQKENI, per germline. The CDR3 spans 15 residues. Trimming pared 4 bases from V and 0 bases from J, leaving 11 bases between. TCRdb reanalysed the 5' RACE reads using MiXCR and keeps one entry per CDR3 protein. Here the sample spans roughly 500,000 distinct CDR3 sequences, roughly 20% being singletons. This sequence was found in an adult woman who had mild COVID-19 (a few samples of this study predate the infection). Cell type and time point are not known. Sequences were obtained from PBMCs or a T cell subset sorted from them (not recorded which). J is TRBJ2-3 and V is TRBV18; maybe TRBD1 (6 bases). Here the CDR3 DNA reads TGTGCCAGCTCACATTTGCAGGGGAGCACAGATACGCAGTATTTT. It encodes CASSHLQGSTDTQYF.